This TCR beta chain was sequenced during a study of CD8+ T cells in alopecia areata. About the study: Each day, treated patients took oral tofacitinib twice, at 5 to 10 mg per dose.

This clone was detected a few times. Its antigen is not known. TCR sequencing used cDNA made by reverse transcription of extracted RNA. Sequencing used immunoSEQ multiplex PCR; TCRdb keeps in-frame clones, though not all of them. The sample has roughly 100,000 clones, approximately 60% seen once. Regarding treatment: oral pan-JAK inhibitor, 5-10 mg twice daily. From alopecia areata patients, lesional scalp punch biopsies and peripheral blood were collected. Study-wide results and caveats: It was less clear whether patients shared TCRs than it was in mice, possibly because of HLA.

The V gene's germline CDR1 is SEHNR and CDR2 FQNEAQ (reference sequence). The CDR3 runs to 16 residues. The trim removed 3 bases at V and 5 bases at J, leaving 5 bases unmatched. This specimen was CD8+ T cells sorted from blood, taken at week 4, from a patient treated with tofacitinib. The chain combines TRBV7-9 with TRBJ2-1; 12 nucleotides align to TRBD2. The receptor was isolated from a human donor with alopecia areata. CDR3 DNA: TGTGCCAGCAGCTTGCAACTAGCGGGAGGCCACAATGAGCAGTTCTTC. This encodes CASSLQLAGGHNEQFF.